The 18 T cell receptor beta chains presented below share a single source sample, sequenced in a study of chemoradiotherapy in HPV16-positive cancers. TCRdb keeps only in-frame clones here, not all; method: immunoSEQ multiplex PCR. The profile shows roughly 25,000 clones, approximately 93% of them singletons. Sampling was performed from a patient who underwent chemoradiotherapy. The receptors were gathered from a human donor with HPV-associated anogenital cancer.

The chain employs TRBV5-6 and TRBJ1-3, with D possibly TRBD1 on 6 matching bases. The V end was cut by 4 bases, the J end by 1 base, with 9 bases between. Germline CDR1 is SGHDT and CDR2 is YYEEEE. This CDR3 has 14 residues. CDR3: CASSSTGSGNTIYF. The CDR3 DNA reads as TGTGCCAGCAGCAGTACAGGGTCTGGAAACACCATATATTTT.

This rearrangement joins TRBV5-6 to TRBJ1-2; D is unresolved. The CDR3 is 13 amino acids. Germline V gene sequence: CDR1 SGHDT, CDR2 YYEEEE. V dropped 4 bases and J dropped 2 bases, with 9 bases sitting between them. The chain's CDR3 is CASSLVKNYGYTF. CDR3 DNA: TGTGCCAGCAGCCTGGTGAAAAACTATGGCTACACCTTC.

This rearrangement joins TRBV14 to TRBJ1-2; tentatively, D is TRBD1 (6 bases). The CDR3 runs to 15 residues. The germline CDR1 and CDR2 sequences are SGHDN and FVKESK. The germline V and J ends were trimmed by 4 bases and 2 bases, with 14 bases remaining between them. Here the CDR3 DNA reads TGTGCCAGCAGCCCAAACAGGGCGGCCAACTATGGCTACACCTTC. It is translated as CASSPNRAANYGYTF.

The chain uses TRBV14 and TRBJ1-2; D ambiguous. The CDR3 runs to 14 residues. The germline gives CDR1 SGHDN, CDR2 FVKESK. V lost 1 base and J 3 bases, leaving 9 bases between the germline ends. The CDR3 region has the DNA TGTGCCAGCAGCCAAGGTCGGGGATACTATGGCTACACCTTC. Its translation: CASSQGRGYYGYTF.

This clone was picked up one time. V usage is TRBV29-1 and J usage is TRBJ1-1, with no clear D. The CDR3 contains 12 residues. In germline, CDR1 is SQVTM, CDR2 ANQGSEA. V was cut by 4 bases and J by 1 base, with 7 bases left in between. The chain's CDR3 is CSVGRQNTEAFF. CDR3 DNA sequence: TGCAGCGTTGGAAGGCAGAACACTGAAGCTTTCTTT.

The V call is TRBV7-2, the J call TRBJ2-2, with D possibly called TRBD1 or TRBD2 (5 bases each). The CDR3 spans 16 residues. Per germline, CDR1 SGHTA and CDR2 FQGNSA. V lost 7 bases and J 0 bases, leaving 15 bases between the germline ends. CDR3 DNA sequence: TGTGCCAGCACCCAGAGGGCAGGGACGAACACCGGGGAGCTGTTTTTT. This translates into CASTQRAGTNTGELFF.

The V gene is TRBV20-1, the J gene TRBJ1-1, with D uncertain. Germline values: CDR1 DFQATT, CDR2 SNEGSKA (reference sequence). Trimming stripped 5 bases from V and 3 bases from J, with 7 bases between. The CDR3 has 11 residues. The CDR3 sequence: CSALRDTEAFF. The DNA for the CDR3 is TGCAGTGCTCTCCGGGACACTGAAGCTTTCTTT.

The rearrangement links TRBV5-1 to TRBJ2-2; 7 bases fit TRBD1. From germline, CDR1 is SGHRS and CDR2 YFSETQ. Unmatched junction bases numbered 10, after V lost 7 bases and J lost 1 base. This CDR3 contains 16 residues. The CDR3 nucleotides are TGCGCCAGCCATTACGAGACAGGGAGGAACACCGGGGAGCTGTTTTTT. Translation gives CASHYETGRNTGELFF.

This chain uses TRBV5-1 with TRBJ2-5; TRBD2 matches 9 bases. Germline CDR1 SGHRS, CDR2 YFSETQ. V lost 2 bases, J lost 4 bases, and 12 bases stayed unmatched. This CDR3 is built from 17 residues. As DNA, the CDR3 is TGCGCCAGCAGCTTATATGGTCGGTCTAGCGGGACAGAGACCCAGTACTTC. This encodes CASSLYGRSSGTETQYF.

As DNA, the CDR3 is TGTGCCAGCAGTTTAACGGGGAGAACTGAAGCTTTCTTT. It specifies CASSLTGRTEAFF. The gene calls are TRBV11-3 and TRBJ1-1; no firm D call. The germline V gene encodes CDR1 SGHNT and CDR2 YENEEA. V was shortened by 6 bases and J by 5 bases, with 13 bases between the two germline ends. The CDR3 is 13 amino acids. The full variable domain, rest sourced from reference TRBV11-3 and TRBJ1-1, is EAGVVQSPRYKIIEKKQPVAFWCNPISGHNTLYWYLQNLGQGPELLIRYENEEAVDDSQLPKDRFSAERLKGVDSTLKIQPAELGDSAVYLCASSLTGRTEAFFGQGTRLTVV.

The chain has TRBV6-6 and TRBJ1-4; tentatively, D is TRBD1 (5 bases). This CDR3 comprises 13 residues. Germline CDR1 and CDR2: MNHNY and SVGAGI (reference sequence). V lost 2 bases, J lost 9 bases, and 10 bases lay in between. Written as DNA, the CDR3 is TGTGCCAGCAGTTACGGGCCAGGGCAAAAACTGTTTTTT. Translating gives CASSYGPGQKLFF.

The chain couples TRBV9 to TRBJ2-3; D is ambiguous. The CDR3 consists of 15 residues. CDR1 and CDR2 from the germline V gene are SGDLS and YYNGEE. V lost 2 bases, J lost 1 base, and 11 bases lay in between. The CDR3 loop reads CASSVPRTGTDTQYF. Written as DNA, the CDR3 is TGTGCCAGCAGCGTCCCTCGGACGGGCACAGATACGCAGTATTTT.

This clone has only one observation. The gene calls are TRBV5-1 and TRBJ1-5; D unclear. The CDR3 has 12 amino acids. Trimming left V 0 bases short and J 9 bases short, with 7 bases between. Germline lookup yields CDR1 SGHRS and CDR2 YFSETQ. The CDR3 sequence: CASSLGYGPQHF. CDR3 DNA sequence: TGCGCCAGCAGCTTGGGGTATGGGCCCCAGCATTTT.

This chain links TRBV5-1 with TRBJ2-3; 8 bases are a match to TRBD2. Trimming at V came to 3 bases and at J to 0 bases, leaving 12 bases not matched to a gene. The V gene's germline CDR1 is SGHRS and CDR2 YFSETQ. The CDR3 extends over 18 amino acids. The CDR3 nucleotides read TGCGCCAGCAGCTCCTACACCGGGACTAGGGCTAGCACAGATACGCAGTATTTT. It specifies CASSSYTGTRASTDTQYF.

V gene TRBV6-6 combines with J gene TRBJ1-2, with D possibly being TRBD1 (5 bases). Trimming cost V 6 bases and J 0 bases, with 17 bases left between them. The CDR3 is 16 amino acids. CDR1 MNHNY and CDR2 SVGAGI come from the germline V gene (reference sequence). In DNA, the CDR3 is TGTGCCAGCAGCCCAACGGGTGACAGAGCTAACTATGGCTACACCTTC. It yields the protein CASSPTGDRANYGYTF.

The chain couples TRBV9 to TRBJ2-3, with 15 bases aligning to TRBD2. Losses at the gene ends were 3 bases for V and 5 bases for J; bases not matched to a gene: 1. Per the germline V gene, CDR1 is SGDLS and CDR2 is YYNGEE. This CDR3 spans 15 amino acids. This CDR3 reads CASSGGLAGGDTQYF. Here the CDR3 DNA reads TGTGCCAGCAGCGGGGGACTAGCGGGAGGAGATACGCAGTATTTT.

The CDR3 sequence is CASRDPGRTFEAFF. CDR3 coding DNA: TGTGCCAGCAGAGATCCGGGACGGACTTTTGAAGCTTTCTTT. The chain uses TRBV28 and TRBJ1-1; perhaps TRBD1 as D (5 bases). Germline V gives CDR1 MDHEN, CDR2 SYDVKM. The V gene lost 6 bases and the J gene lost 7 bases, with 18 bases spanning the gap. The CDR3 extends over 14 amino acids. The variable domain in full, with the rest retrieved from reference TRBV28 and TRBJ1-1, is DVKVTQSSRYLVKRTGEKVFLECVQDMDHENMFWYRQDPGLGLRLIYFSYDVKMKEKGDIPEGYSVSREKKERFSLILESASTNQTSMYLCASRDPGRTFEAFFGQGTRLTVV.

By frequency in the sample, this clone is medium-sized. The sample holds other DNA sequences that translate to the same CDR3. The chain combines TRBV5-6 with TRBJ1-1; D is uncertain. V dropped 1 base and J dropped 4 bases, with 5 bases sitting between them. The CDR3 is 12 residues long. In germline, CDR1 is SGHDT, CDR2 YYEEEE. CDR3 nucleotide sequence: TGTGCCAGCAGCTTGAGAGGCACTGAAGCTTTCTTT. Translation: CASSLRGTEAFF. Full variable domain (rest looked up from reference TRBV5-6 and TRBJ1-1): DAGVTQSPTHLIKTRGQQVTLRCSPKSGHDTVSWYQQALGQGPQFIFQYYEEEERQRGNFPDRFSGHQFPNYSSELNVNALLLGDSALYLCASSLRGTEAFFGQGTRLTVV.